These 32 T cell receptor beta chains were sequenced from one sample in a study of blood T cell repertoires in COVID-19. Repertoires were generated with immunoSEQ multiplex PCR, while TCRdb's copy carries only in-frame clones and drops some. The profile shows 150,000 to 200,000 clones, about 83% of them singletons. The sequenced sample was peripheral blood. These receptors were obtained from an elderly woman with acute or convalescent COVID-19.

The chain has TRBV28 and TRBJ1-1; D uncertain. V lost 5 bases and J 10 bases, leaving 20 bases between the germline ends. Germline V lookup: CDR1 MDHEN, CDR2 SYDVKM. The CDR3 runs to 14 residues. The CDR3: CASSLQSGILGAFF. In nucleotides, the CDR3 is TGTGCCAGCAGTCTACAAAGTGGTATCCTAGGAGCTTTCTTT.

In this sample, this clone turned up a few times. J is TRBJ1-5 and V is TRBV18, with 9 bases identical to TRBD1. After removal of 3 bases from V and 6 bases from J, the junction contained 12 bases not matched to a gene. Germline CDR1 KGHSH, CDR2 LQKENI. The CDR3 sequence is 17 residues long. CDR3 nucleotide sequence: TGTGCCAGCTCACCGTCGACAGGGGGGACGGTCATTCAGCCCCAGCATTTT. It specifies CASSPSTGGTVIQPQHF.

The CDR3 loop is CASSDRPLSTDTQYF. CDR3 nucleotides: TGTGCCAGCAGTGACAGGCCGTTAAGCACAGATACGCAGTATTTT. The gene calls are TRBV2 and TRBJ2-3; no firm D call. The germline gives CDR1 SNHLY, CDR2 FYNNEI. Trimming pared 3 bases from V and 0 bases from J, leaving 10 bases between. The length of the CDR3 is 15 residues.

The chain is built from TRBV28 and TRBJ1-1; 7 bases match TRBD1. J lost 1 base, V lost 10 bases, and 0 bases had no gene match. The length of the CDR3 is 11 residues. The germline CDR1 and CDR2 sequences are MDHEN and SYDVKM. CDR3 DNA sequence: TGTGCCACAGGGGGGAACACTGAAGCTTTCTTT. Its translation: CATGGNTEAFF.

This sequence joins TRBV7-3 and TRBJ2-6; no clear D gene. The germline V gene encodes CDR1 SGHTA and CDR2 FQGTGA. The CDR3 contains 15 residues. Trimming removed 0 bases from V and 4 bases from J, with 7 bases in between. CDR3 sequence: CASSLTLAGANVLTF. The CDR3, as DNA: TGTGCCAGCAGCTTAACGTTAGCCGGGGCCAACGTCCTGACTTTC.

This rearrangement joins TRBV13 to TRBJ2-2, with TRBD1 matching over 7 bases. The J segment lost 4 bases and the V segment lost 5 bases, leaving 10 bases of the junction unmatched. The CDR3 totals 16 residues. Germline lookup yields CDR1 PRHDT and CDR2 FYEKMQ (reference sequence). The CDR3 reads CASSPRGGESTGELFF. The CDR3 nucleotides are TGTGCCAGCAGCCCTAGAGGGGGCGAGTCCACCGGGGAGCTGTTTTTT.

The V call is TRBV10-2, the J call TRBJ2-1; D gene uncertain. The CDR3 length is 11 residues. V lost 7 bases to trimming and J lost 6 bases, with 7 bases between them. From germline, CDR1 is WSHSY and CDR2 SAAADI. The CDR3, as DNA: TGCGCCAGCAAGGAGTTCAATGAGCAGTTCTTC. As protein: CASKEFNEQFF.

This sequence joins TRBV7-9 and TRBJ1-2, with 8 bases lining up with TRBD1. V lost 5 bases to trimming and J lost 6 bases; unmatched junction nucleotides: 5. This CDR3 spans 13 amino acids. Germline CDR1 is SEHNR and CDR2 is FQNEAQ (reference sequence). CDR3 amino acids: CASSLLTGDGYTF. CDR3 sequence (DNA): TGTGCCAGCAGCCTATTGACAGGGGATGGCTACACCTTC.

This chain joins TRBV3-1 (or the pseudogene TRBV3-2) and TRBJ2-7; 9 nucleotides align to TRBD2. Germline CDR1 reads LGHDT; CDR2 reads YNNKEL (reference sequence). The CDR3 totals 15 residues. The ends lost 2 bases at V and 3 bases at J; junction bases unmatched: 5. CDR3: CASSQPSGRNYEQYF. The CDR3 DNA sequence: TGTGCCAGCAGCCAACCGAGCGGGAGGAACTACGAGCAGTACTTC.

The CDR3 DNA follows: TGTGCCAGCACCTCCCCACGGGGGATGAACACTGAAGCTTTCTTT. It yields the protein CASTSPRGMNTEAFF. The chain uses TRBV5-4 and TRBJ1-1; TRBD1 might be the D (5 bases). The ends were cut back, 6 bases at V and 0 bases at J, with 15 bases in the middle. CDR3 size: 15 residues. Germline V CDR1 and CDR2: SGHNT, YYREEE (reference sequence).

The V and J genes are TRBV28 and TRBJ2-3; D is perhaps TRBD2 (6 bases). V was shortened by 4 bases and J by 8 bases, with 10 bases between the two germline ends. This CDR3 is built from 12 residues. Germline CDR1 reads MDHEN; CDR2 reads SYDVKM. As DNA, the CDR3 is TGTGCCAGCAGTTCCGGGAGAGGTACGCAGTATTTT. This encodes CASSSGRGTQYF.

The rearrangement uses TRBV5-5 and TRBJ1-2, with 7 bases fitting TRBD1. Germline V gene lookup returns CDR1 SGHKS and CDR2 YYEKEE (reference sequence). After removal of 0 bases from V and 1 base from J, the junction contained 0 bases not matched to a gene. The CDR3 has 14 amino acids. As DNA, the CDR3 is TGTGCCAGCAGCTTGGACAGGGGTAACTATGGCTACACCTTC. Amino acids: CASSLDRGNYGYTF.

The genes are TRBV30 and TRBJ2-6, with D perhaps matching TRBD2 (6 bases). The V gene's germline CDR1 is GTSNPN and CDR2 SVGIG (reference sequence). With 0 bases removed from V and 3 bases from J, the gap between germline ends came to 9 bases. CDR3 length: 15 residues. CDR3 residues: CAWSVGGVGANVLTF. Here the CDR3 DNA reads TGTGCCTGGAGTGTCGGAGGGGTTGGGGCCAACGTCCTGACTTTC. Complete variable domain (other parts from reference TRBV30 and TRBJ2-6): SQTIHQWPATLVQPVGSPLSLECTVEGTSNPNLYWYRQAAGRGLQLLFYSVGIGQISSEVPQNLSASRPQDRQFILSSKKLLLSDSGFYLCAWSVGGVGANVLTFGAGSRLTVL.

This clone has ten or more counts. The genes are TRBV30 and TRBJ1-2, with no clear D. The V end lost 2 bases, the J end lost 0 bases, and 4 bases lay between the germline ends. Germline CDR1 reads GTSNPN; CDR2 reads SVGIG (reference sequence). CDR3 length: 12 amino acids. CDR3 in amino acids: CAWSTTNYGYTF. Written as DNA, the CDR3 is TGTGCCTGGAGTACAACTAACTATGGCTACACCTTC.

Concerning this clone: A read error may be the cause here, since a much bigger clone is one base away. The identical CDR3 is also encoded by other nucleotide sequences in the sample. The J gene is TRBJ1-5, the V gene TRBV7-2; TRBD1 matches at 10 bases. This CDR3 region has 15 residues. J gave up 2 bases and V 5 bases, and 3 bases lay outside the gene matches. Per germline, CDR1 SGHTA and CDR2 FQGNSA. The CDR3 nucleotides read TGTGCCAGCAGCCTCGGGACAGGGGGCAATCAGCCCCAGCATTTT. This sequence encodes CASSLGTGGNQPQHF.

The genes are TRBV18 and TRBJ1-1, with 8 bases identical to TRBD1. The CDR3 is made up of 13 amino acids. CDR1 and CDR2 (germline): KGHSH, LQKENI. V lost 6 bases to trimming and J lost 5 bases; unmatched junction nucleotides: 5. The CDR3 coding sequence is TGTGCCAGCTCCCCGGGACAGGAGACTGAAGCTTTCTTT. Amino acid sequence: CASSPGQETEAFF.

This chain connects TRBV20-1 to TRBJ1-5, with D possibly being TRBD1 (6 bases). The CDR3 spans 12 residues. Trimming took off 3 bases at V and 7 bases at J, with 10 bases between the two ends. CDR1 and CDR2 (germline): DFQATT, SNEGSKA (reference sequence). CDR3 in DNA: TGCAGTGCTAGTAGACAGGACCAGCCCCAGCATTTT. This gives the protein CSASRQDQPQHF.

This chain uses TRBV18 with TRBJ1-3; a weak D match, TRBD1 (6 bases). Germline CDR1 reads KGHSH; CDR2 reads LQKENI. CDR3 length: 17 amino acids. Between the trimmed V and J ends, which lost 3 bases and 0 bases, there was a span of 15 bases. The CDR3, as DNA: TGTGCCAGCTCACCGACACTGGGACAAGCCTCTGGAAACACCATATATTTT. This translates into CASSPTLGQASGNTIYF. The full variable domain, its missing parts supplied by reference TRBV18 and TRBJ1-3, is NAGVMQNPRHLVRRRGQEARLRCSPMKGHSHVYWYRQLPEEGLKFMVYLQKENIIDESGMPKERFSAEFPKEGPSILRIQQVVRGDSAAYFCASSPTLGQASGNTIYFGEGSWLTVV.

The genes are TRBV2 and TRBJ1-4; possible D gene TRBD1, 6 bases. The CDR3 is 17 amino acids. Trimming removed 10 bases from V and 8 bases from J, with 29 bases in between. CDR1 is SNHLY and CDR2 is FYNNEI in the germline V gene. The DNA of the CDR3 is TGTGCCACGTTCCCAGGGGTCGGTCGGGGTATGGGAGAAAAACTGTTTTTT. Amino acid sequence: CATFPGVGRGMGEKLFF.

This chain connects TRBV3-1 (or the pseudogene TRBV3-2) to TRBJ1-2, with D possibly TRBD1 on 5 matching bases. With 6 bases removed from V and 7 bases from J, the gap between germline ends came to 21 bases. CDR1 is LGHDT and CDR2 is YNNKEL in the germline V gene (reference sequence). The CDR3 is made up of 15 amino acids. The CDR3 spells CASSQRGEGDRGYTF. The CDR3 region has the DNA TGTGCCAGCAGTCAACGGGGGGAAGGGGACCGTGGCTACACCTTC.

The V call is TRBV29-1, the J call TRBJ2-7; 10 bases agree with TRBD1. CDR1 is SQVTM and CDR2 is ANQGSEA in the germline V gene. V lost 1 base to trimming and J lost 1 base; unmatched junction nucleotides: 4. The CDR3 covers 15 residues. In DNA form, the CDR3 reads TGCAGCGTTGAAGCGGGACAGGGGTTATCCTACGAGCAGTACTTC. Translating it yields CSVEAGQGLSYEQYF.

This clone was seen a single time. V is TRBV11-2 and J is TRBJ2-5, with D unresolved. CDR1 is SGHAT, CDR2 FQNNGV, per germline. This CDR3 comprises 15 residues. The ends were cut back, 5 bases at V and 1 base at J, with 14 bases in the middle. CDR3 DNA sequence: TGTGCCAGCAGCCCCTATTCCCCGGGCCAAGAGACCCAGTACTTC. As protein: CASSPYSPGQETQYF.

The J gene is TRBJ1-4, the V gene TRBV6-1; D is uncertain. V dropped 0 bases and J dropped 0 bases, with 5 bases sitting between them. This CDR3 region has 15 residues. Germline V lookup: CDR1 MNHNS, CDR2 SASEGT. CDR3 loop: CASSEASATNEKLFF. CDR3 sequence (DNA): TGTGCCAGCAGTGAAGCGTCAGCAACTAATGAAAAACTGTTTTTT.

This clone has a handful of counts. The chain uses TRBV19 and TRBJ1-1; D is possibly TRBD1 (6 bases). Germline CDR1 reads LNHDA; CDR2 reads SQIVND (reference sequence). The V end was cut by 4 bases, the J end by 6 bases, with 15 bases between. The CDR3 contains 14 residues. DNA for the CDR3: TGTGCCAGTAGTAAAGAGGGGGGGATCGCTGAAGCTTTCTTT. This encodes CASSKEGGIAEAFF.

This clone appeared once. CDR3 protein: CASSQDWVANSYGYTF. The DNA of the CDR3 is TGTGCCAGCAGCCAAGATTGGGTAGCAAACTCCTATGGCTACACCTTC. V usage is TRBV4-2 and J usage is TRBJ1-2; D gene ambiguous. Trimming took off 0 bases at V and 4 bases at J, with 15 bases between the two ends. CDR3 size: 16 residues. Per the germline V gene, CDR1 is LGHNA and CDR2 is YNFKEQ.

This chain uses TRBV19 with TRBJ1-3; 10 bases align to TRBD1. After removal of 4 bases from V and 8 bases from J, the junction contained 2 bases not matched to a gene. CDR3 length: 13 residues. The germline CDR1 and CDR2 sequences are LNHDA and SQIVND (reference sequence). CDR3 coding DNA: TGTGCCAGTAGTACCGACAGGGGGCACACCATATATTTT. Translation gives CASSTDRGHTIYF.

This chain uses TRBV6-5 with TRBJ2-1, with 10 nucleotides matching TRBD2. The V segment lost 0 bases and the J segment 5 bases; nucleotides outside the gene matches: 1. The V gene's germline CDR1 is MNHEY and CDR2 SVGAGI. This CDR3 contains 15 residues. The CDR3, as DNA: TGTGCCAGCAGTTACTCGCTAGCGGGAGACAATGAGCAGTTCTTC. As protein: CASSYSLAGDNEQFF.

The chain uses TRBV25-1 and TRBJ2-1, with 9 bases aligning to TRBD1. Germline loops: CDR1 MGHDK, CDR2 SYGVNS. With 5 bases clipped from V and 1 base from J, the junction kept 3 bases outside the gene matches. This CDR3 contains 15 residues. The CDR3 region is CASSRGTGSYNEQFF. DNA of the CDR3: TGTGCCAGCAGTAGGGGGACAGGGTCCTACAATGAGCAGTTCTTC. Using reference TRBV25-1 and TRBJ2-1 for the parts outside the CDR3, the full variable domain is EADIYQTPRYLVIGTGKKITLECSQTMGHDKMYWYQQDPGMELHLIHYSYGVNSTEKGDLSSESTVSRIRTEHFPLTLESARPSHTSQYLCASSRGTGSYNEQFFGPGTRLTVL.

The CDR3 region is CASSLGRLAGTDTQYF. CDR3 nucleotide sequence: TGTGCCAGCAGCTTGGGTCGACTAGCGGGAACAGATACGCAGTATTTT. The chain joins TRBV11-2 to TRBJ2-3; 11 bases match TRBD2. This CDR3 spans 16 amino acids. The junction had 5 bases not matched to a gene; V was cut back by 3 bases and J by 3 bases. Germline V CDR1 and CDR2: SGHAT, FQNNGV. Filled out from reference TRBV11-2 and TRBJ2-3, the complete variable domain reads EAGVAQSPRYKIIEKRQSVAFWCNPISGHATLYWYQQILGQGPKLLIQFQNNGVVDDSQLPKDRFSAERLKGVDSTLKIQPAKLEDSAVYLCASSLGRLAGTDTQYFGPGTRLTVL.

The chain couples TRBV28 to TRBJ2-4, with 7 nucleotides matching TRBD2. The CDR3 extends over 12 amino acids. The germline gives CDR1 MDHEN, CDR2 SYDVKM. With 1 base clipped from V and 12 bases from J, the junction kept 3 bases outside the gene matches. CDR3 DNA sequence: TGTGCCAGCAGTTTATATGCGGGAGCTCAGTACTTC. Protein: CASSLYAGAQYF.

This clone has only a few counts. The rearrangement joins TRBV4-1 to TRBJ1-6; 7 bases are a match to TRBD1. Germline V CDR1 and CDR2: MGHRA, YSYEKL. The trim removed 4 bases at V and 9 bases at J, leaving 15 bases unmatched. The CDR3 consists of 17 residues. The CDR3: CASSPILRHRGGSPLHF. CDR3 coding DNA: TGCGCCAGCAGCCCGATCCTTCGCCACAGGGGCGGTTCACCCCTCCACTTT.

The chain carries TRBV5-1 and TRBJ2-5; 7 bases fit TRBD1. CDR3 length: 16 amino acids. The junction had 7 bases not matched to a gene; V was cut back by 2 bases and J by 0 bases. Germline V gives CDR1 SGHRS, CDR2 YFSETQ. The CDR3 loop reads CASSFGWGQNQETQYF. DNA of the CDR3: TGCGCCAGCAGCTTCGGTTGGGGACAGAACCAAGAGACCCAGTACTTC.